These 3 T cell receptor beta chains share one sample of origin, sequenced in a study of regulatory T cells (dated by TCRdb to the late 2010s). Libraries were constructed by the immunoSEQ multiplex PCR assay. The multiplex PCR used 52 forward TRBV primers and 13 reverse TRBJ primers, with assay-based and computational corrections for amplification bias. TCRdb took over this immuneACCESS table, retaining in-frame rearrangements with V and J assigned. Such tables are incomplete; in checked studies, under half of the missing clones stem from an unresolved V gene, and the remainder is unexplained. The sample yields some 17,000 clones; more than 90% were counted once. Around 30% of the sample comes from the top ten. The sample was CD8+ T cells sorted from blood. Every receptor here comes from a young adult with CD3G deficiency.

The chain is built from TRBV4-1 and TRBJ2-7; D call uncertain. The CDR3 spans 17 residues. V lost 1 base and J 2 bases, leaving 18 bases between the germline ends. Germline V gene sequence: CDR1 MGHRA, CDR2 YSYEKL. The CDR3 nucleotides read TGCGCCAGCAGCCAAGTAAATGGGGTGCGGAGTGCCTACGAGCAGTACTTC. This encodes CASSQVNGVRSAYEQYF.

The V call is TRBV13, the J call TRBJ2-5; 12 nucleotides match TRBD1. The germline gives CDR1 PRHDT, CDR2 FYEKMQ (reference sequence). This CDR3 is 15 amino acids long. The V gene end was trimmed by 5 bases and the J gene end by 6 bases; junction bases not matched to a gene: 7. The CDR3 DNA sequence: TGTGCCAGCAGCGAAGGGACAGGGGGCGCGAAGACCCAGTACTTC. Protein product: CASSEGTGGAKTQYF.

The chain recombines TRBV19 with TRBJ2-7; D is uncertain. V was clipped by 5 bases and J by 0 bases, with 11 bases between them. Per germline, CDR1 LNHDA and CDR2 SQIVND (reference sequence). The CDR3 loop spans 14 amino acids. The CDR3 here is CASSLGPSSYEQYF. As DNA, the CDR3 is TGTGCCAGTAGTCTTGGACCGAGCTCCTACGAGCAGTACTTC. The full variable domain, in which reference TRBV19 and TRBJ2-7 provide the parts outside the CDR3, is DGGITQSPKYLFRKEGQNVTLSCEQNLNHDAMYWYRQDPGQGLRLIYYSQIVNDFQKGDIAEGYSVSREKKESFPLTVTSAQKNPTAFYLCASSLGPSSYEQYFGPGTRLTVT.